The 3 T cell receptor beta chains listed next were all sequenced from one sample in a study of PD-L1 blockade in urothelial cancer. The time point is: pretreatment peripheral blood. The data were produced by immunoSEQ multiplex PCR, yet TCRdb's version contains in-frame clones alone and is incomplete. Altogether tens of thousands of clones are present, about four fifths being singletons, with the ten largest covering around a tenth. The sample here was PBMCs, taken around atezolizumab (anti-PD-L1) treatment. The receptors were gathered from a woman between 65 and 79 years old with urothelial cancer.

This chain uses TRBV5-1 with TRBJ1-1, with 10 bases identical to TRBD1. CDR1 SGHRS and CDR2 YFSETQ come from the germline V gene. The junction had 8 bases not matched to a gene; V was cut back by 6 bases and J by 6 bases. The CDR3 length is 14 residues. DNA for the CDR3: TGCGCCAGCAACCCGACAGGGGGCTCCCCTGAAGCTTTCTTT. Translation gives CASNPTGGSPEAFF.

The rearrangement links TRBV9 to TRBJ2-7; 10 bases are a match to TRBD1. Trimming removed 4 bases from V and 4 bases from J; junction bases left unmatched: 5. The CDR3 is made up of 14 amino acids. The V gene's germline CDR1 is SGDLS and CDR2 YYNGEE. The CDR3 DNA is TGTGCCAGCAGCCTCGGGACAGGGGAATACGAGCAGTACTTC. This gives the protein CASSLGTGEYEQYF.

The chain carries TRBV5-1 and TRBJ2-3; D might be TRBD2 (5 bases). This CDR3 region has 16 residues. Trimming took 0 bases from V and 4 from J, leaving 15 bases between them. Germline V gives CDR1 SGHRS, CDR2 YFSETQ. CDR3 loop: CASSLGSLASADTQYF. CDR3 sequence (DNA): TGCGCCAGCAGCTTGGGTTCGCTAGCTTCAGCAGATACGCAGTATTTT.